This T cell receptor beta chain was profiled in a study of cytomegalovirus exposure and HLA in healthy donors. V lost 0 bases to trimming and J lost 5 bases, with 11 bases between them. The CDR3 is 14 amino acids. The germline CDR1 and CDR2 sequences are SGHRS and YFSETQ. Both 60 Vbeta primers and 13 Jbeta primers went into the PCR. Assay: immunoSEQ multiplex PCR; the TCRdb copy retains only in-frame clones and omits some. The data show roughly 150,000 clones, 75% to 80% seen once. The rearrangement uses TRBV5-1 and TRBJ1-1; D is perhaps TRBD1 (5 bases). This TCR was recovered from a male donor in good health and CMV-seronegative. Sequencing was carried out using PBMCs. CDR3 protein: CASSLDGSGTEAFF. CDR3 nucleotide sequence: TGCGCCAGCAGCTTGGATGGATCAGGGACTGAAGCTTTCTTT.